This T cell receptor (beta chain) comes out of a study of CD8 T cells in ankylosing spondylitis (dated by TCRdb to the late 2010s). With respect to the entire study: The study profiled T cell receptor beta repertoires in healthy donors and ankylosing spondylitis patients to find disease-linked TCR variants. The full study cohort was made up of 20 to 25 ankylosing spondylitis patients and fewer than 120 healthy donors. Samples of peripheral blood were taken, and for ankylosing spondylitis patients, synovial fluid was collected as well.

TCRdb names Illumina HiSeq 2500 as the instrument used. TCR beta libraries were prepared by quantitative 5'-RACE with molecular barcodes. For the original study's pipeline: A new computational method, built on a probabilistic model of VDJ rearrangement, was used to identify disease-linked TCR variants. TCRdb ran its own pipeline on the public reads, namely fastp trimming at Q25 and MiXCR clone calling, and kept in-frame beta chains. Entries that share a CDR3 protein sequence are merged under the most common genes and DNA. For this entry, the V and J calls and clone size follow TCRdb and not the study's own pipeline. For this sample the table gives about 200,000 distinct CDR3 sequences, of which more than 10% were detected only once. In total, the top ten clones hold approximately 17% of the sample. Details on this clonotype: Its cognate antigen has yet to be identified. Qualities for individual bases were not recorded, and no much larger clone is one base off.

The junction shows trimming of 4 bases on V and 5 bases on J, plus 11 bases between the germline ends. The germline V gene sets CDR1 to MGHRA and CDR2 to YSYEKL. The CDR3, cysteine through phenylalanine, is 13 amino acids long. The retained sequence is limited to the CDR3, 39 bases, with the frame set at the first base. The paper's findings and limits, for the study overall: The disease-linked clones showed a CD8+ phenotype and occurred at relatively low frequencies in peripheral blood. Some of the motif variants had been reported before in the synovial fluid and blood of reactive arthritis patients, a finding that suggests common disease-initiation mechanisms. According to the report, matched synovial fluid samples from ankylosing spondylitis patients were significantly enriched for the disease-linked clones. A TCR beta motif of 8 or 9 highly homologous amino acid variants appeared characteristic of blood from ankylosing spondylitis patients.

The chain joins TRBV4-1 to TRBJ1-1, with the D gene not confidently named. Material: blood, either unsorted or a sorted T cell fraction (not recorded which). The source is a male donor with ankylosing spondylitis or in good health (not recorded which). The DNA is TGCGCCAGCAGCCGAATTGGGCCGACTGAAGCTTTCTTT. Its translation reads: CASSRIGPTEAFF.